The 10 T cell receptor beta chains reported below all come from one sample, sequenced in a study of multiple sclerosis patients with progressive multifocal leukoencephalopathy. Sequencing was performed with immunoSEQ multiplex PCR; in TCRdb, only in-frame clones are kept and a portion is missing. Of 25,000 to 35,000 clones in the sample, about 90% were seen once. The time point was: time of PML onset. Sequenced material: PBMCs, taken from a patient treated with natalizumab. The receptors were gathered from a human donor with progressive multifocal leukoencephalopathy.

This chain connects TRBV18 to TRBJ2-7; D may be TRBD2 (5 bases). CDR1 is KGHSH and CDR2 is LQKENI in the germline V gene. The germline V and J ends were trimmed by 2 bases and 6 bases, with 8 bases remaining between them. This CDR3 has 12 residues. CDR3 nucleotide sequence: TGTGCCAGCTCACCAGCTAGCAGCGAGCAGTACTTC. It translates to CASSPASSEQYF.

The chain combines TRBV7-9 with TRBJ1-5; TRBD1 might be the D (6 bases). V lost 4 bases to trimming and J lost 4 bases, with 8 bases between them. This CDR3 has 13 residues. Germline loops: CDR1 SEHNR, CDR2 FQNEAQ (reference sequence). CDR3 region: CASSYTGNQPQHF. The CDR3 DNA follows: TGTGCCAGCAGCTACACAGGGAATCAGCCCCAGCATTTT.

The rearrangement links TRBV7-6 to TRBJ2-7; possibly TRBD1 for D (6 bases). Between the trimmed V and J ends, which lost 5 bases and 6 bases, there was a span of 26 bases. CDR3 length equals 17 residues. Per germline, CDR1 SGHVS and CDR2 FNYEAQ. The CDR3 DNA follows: TGTGCCAGCAGCCTACACGCCCAACCGACAGGTTTTCGCGAGCAGTACTTC. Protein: CASSLHAQPTGFREQYF.

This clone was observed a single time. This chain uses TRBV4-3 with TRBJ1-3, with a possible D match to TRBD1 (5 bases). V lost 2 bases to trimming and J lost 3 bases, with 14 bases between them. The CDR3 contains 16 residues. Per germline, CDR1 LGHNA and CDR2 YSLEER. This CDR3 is CASSQWVGADGNTIYF. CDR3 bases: TGCGCCAGCAGCCAATGGGTAGGGGCTGATGGAAACACCATATATTTT.

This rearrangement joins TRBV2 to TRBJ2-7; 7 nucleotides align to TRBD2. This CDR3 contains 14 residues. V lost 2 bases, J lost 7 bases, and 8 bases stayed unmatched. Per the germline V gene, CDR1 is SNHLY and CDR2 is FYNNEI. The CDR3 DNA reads TGTGCCAGCAGTGAACTAGCGGCCCACTGGGAGCAGTACTTC. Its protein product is CASSELAAHWEQYF. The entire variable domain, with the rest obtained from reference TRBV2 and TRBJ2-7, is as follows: EPEVTQTPSHQVTQMGQEVILRCVPISNHLYFYWYRQILGQKVEFLVSFYNNEISEKSEIFDDQFSVERPDGSNFTLKIRSTKLEDSAMYFCASSELAAHWEQYFGPGTRLTVT.

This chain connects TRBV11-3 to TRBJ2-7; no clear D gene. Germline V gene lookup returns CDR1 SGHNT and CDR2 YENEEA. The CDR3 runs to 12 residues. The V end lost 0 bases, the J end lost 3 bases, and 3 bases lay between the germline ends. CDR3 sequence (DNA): TGTGCCAGCAGCTTAGACGGCTACGAGCAGTACTTC. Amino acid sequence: CASSLDGYEQYF.

The CDR3 protein is CASSLARTSGRANEQFF. The CDR3 DNA reads as TGTGCCAGCAGCTTAGCACGAACTAGCGGGAGGGCCAATGAGCAGTTCTTC. The V and J genes are TRBV7-2 and TRBJ2-1; 13 positions agree with TRBD2. The V segment lost 0 bases and the J segment 6 bases; nucleotides outside the gene matches: 5. The CDR3 extends over 17 amino acids. From germline, CDR1 is SGHTA and CDR2 FQGNSA.

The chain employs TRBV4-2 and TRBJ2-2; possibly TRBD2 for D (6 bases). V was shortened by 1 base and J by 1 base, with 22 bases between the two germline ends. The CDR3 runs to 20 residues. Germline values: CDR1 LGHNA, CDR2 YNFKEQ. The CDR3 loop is CASSQVGRGEAGMNTGELFF. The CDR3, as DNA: TGTGCCAGCAGCCAAGTTGGACGCGGGGAGGCGGGGATGAACACCGGGGAGCTGTTTTTT.

The CDR3 nucleotides read TGCAGCGTGAGGGGTGGGGCAGAGAGTGGCTACACCTTC. The encoded protein is CSVRGGAESGYTF. The chain has TRBV29-1 and TRBJ1-2; D is possibly TRBD1 (5 bases). V was pared by 6 bases and J by 7 bases, with 18 bases between. CDR3 size: 13 residues. CDR1 SQVTM and CDR2 ANQGSEA come from the germline V gene.

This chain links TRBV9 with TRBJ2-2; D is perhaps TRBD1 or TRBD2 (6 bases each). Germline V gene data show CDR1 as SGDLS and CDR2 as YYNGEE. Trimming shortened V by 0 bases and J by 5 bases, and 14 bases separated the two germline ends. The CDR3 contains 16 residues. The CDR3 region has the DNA TGTGCCAGCAGCGTAGTCAGGGGTGCGGGGACCGGGGAGCTGTTTTTT. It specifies CASSVVRGAGTGELFF.